This TCR beta chain was documented in a study of T cell changes during pregnancy in multiple sclerosis (dated by TCRdb to the late 2010s). Study-wide context: Changes in the T cell repertoire over the course of pregnancy were examined in this study in women with multiple sclerosis.

Worth noting for this clone: No cognate antigen has been identified for it. Base quality data are lacking; no much larger clone is found one base away.

From the germline V gene, CDR1 is SGHRS and CDR2 is YFSETQ. From cysteine to phenylalanine, the CDR3 is 15 amino acids long. Only the CDR3 DNA is retained, 45 bases long and in frame from the first base. V ends up 4 bases short and J 8 bases short, with an unmatched junction base count of 10. Receptor libraries were prepared by the immunoSEQ multiplex PCR assay. What TCRdb holds here is the immuneACCESS table cut down to in-frame rearrangements. Part of the clones is not present; checked against another copy, under half of the missing clones reflect an unresolved V gene, and the others are unexplained. The sample data list about 79,000 clones, and just under 95% of these were observed just once. Approximately 0.7% of the sample is taken by the ten largest.

The sample here was peripheral blood, taken in the second trimester of pregnancy. This chain is built from TRBV5-1 and TRBJ1-4, and TRBD1 matches 8 of the central bases. The receptor's source is a female donor in good health, enrolled as a control in a pregnancy study. This receptor has the CDR3 CASSLRTGREEKLFF. The bases are TGCGCCAGCAGCCTAAGGACAGGGAGAGAGGAAAAACTGTTTTTT.